Presented here are 6 T cell receptor beta chains from one specimen sequenced in a study of identical twins. TCRdb processed the 5' RACE reads anew with MiXCR; each CDR3 protein has one entry. The sample shows 200,000 to 250,000 distinct CDR3 sequences, 12% of them seen only once. The sample was also linked to a second study, of yellow fever vaccine responses in identical twins.

The sequencing input was memory (CD45RO+) T cells sorted from blood. All receptors come from a young woman in good health.

The V gene is TRBV6-5, the J gene TRBJ2-7; D is undetermined. Trimming pared 2 bases from V and 1 base from J, leaving 12 bases between. CDR1 and CDR2 (germline): MNHEY, SVGAGI. The CDR3 spans 15 residues. In nucleotides, the CDR3 is TGTGCCAGCAGTTACATCTATGCCTCATCCTACGAGCAGTACTTC. This gives the protein CASSYIYASSYEQYF.

This chain joins TRBV20-1 and TRBJ2-3; 9 positions match TRBD2. Per the germline V gene, CDR1 is DFQATT and CDR2 is SNEGSKA (reference sequence). J was trimmed by 6 bases and V by 3 bases; bases with no gene match: 4. This CDR3 has 13 residues. The CDR3, as DNA: TGCAGTGCTAGCGCTAGCGGGGAGGATACGCAGTATTTT. Translating it yields CSASASGEDTQYF.

The chain links TRBV7-9 to TRBJ2-7; 7 bases map to TRBD2. V lost 3 bases to trimming and J lost 9 bases; unmatched junction nucleotides: 11. CDR3 length: 14 amino acids. Germline loops: CDR1 SEHNR, CDR2 FQNEAQ (reference sequence). The CDR3 is CASSFGSREEGQYF. In DNA form, the CDR3 reads TGTGCCAGCAGCTTCGGAAGCCGGGAGGAAGGGCAGTACTTC.

The rearrangement joins TRBV7-2 to TRBJ1-3; D may be TRBD1 (5 bases). V lost 5 bases and J lost 3, with 11 bases in between. Germline V lookup: CDR1 SGHTA, CDR2 FQGNSA. The CDR3 length is 14 residues. The chain's CDR3 is CASSPRQSGNTIYF. CDR3 coding DNA: TGTGCCAGCAGCCCCCGACAGAGTGGAAACACCATATATTTT.

The chain combines TRBV6-2 or TRBV6-3 with TRBJ2-2; a possible D gene is TRBD2 (6 bases). With 7 bases removed from V and 3 bases from J, the gap between germline ends came to 12 bases. This CDR3 spans 14 amino acids. Germline V gene data show CDR1 as MNHEY and CDR2 as SVGEGT. The CDR3 nucleotides are TGTGCCAGCAACCGGCGGGGAGACACCGGGGAGCTGTTTTTT. Translation: CASNRRGDTGELFF.

This chain links TRBV14 with TRBJ2-1; D is unclear. The CDR3 contains 17 residues. The V end lost 0 bases, the J end lost 0 bases, and 12 bases lay between the germline ends. Germline V lookup: CDR1 SGHDN, CDR2 FVKESK. The CDR3 DNA sequence: TGTGCCAGCAGCCAAGATTCCGACTGGGCCTCCTACAATGAGCAGTTCTTC. Its translation: CASSQDSDWASYNEQFF.